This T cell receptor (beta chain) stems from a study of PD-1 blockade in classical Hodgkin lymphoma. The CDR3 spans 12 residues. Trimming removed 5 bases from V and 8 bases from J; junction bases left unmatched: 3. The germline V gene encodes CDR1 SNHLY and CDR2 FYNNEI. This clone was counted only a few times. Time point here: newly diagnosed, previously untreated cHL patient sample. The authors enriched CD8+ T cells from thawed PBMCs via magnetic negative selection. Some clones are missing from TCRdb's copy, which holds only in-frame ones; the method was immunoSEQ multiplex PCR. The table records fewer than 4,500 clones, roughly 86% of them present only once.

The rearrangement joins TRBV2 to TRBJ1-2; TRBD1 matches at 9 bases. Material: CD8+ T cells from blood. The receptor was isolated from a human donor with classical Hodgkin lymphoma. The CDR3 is CASSYRGQGYTF. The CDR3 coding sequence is TGTGCCAGCAGTTACAGGGGGCAGGGCTACACCTTC. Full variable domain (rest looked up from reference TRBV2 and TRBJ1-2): EPEVTQTPSHQVTQMGQEVILRCVPISNHLYFYWYRQILGQKVEFLVSFYNNEISEKSEIFDDQFSVERPDGSNFTLKIRSTKLEDSAMYFCASSYRGQGYTFGSGTRLTVV.